This T cell receptor beta chain was sequenced for a study of PD-L1 blockade in urothelial cancer. The wider study: Across blood samples, T cells had a median count of about 140,000.

The sample's time point: pretreatment peripheral blood. General study findings and limits: Better progression-free and overall survival followed lower pretreatment blood clonality.

V lost 6 bases, J lost 4 bases, and 24 bases lay in between. Germline V lookup: CDR1 MNHEY, CDR2 SMNVEV (reference sequence). This CDR3 is 17 amino acids long. With respect to this clone: The antigen is undetermined.

Spiking of synthetic TCR analog templates was performed in each PCR. The protocol was immunoSEQ multiplex PCR, while the TCRdb copy is restricted to in-frame clones and leaves out a portion. The data show under 80,000 clones, roughly four fifths seen once. The chain carries TRBV27 and TRBJ1-2, with D possibly being TRBD1 (6 bases). Sequenced material: PBMCs, taken around atezolizumab (anti-PD-L1) treatment. This sequence originates from a man between 65 and 85 years old with urothelial cancer. The CDR3 is CASSPPPGGEGPYGYTF. The CDR3 DNA is TGTGCCAGCAGCCCGCCTCCGGGGGGCGAGGGCCCCTATGGCTACACCTTC.